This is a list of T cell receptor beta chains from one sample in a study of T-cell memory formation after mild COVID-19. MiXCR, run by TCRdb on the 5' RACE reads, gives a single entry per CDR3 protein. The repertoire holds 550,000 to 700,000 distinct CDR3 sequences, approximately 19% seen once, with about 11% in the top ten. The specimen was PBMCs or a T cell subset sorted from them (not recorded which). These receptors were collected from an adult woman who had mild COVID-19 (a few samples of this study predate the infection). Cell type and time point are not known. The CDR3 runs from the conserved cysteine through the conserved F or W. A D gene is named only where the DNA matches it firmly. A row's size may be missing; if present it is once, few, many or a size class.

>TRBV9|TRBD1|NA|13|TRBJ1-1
CASSVGTGSEAFF
TGTGCCAGCAGCGTAGGGACAGGGTCTGAAGCTTTCTTT
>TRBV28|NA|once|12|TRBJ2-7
CASSYFLYEQYF
TGTGCCAGCAGTTACTTCTTATACGAGCAGTACTTC
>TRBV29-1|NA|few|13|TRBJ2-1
CSVSNPDYNEQFF
TGCAGCGTTTCTAATCCAGATTACAATGAGCAGTTCTTC
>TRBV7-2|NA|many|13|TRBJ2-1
CASSLGAYNEQFF
TGTGCCAGCAGCTTGGGCGCCTACAATGAGCAGTTCTTC
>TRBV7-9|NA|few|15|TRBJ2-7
CASSLSTPSLHEQYF
TGTGCCAGCAGCTTATCAACGCCCAGCTTACACGAGCAGTACTTC
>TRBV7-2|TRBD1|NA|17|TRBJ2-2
CASSLARDRGVTGELFF
TGTGCCAGCAGCTTAGCCCGGGACAGGGGTGTCACCGGGGAGCTGTTTTTT
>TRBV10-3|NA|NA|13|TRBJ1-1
CAISEWQNTEAFF
TGTGCCATCAGTGAGTGGCAGAACACTGAAGCTTTCTTT
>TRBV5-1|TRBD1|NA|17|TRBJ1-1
CASSTTGTGRADTEAFF
TGCGCCAGCAGCACCACCGGGACAGGGCGGGCGGACACTGAAGCTTTCTTT
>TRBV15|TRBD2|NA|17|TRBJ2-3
CATSRPPGLAGTDTQYF
TGTGCCACCAGCAGACCCCCGGGACTAGCGGGGACAGATACGCAGTATTTT
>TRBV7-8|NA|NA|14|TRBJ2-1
CASSLTTGRNEQFF
TGTGCCAGCAGCTTAACTACAGGGAGGAATGAGCAGTTCTTC
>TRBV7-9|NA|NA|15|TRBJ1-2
CASNPVSSLLDGYTF
TGTGCCAGCAACCCCGTCAGCAGCCTCCTGGATGGCTACACCTTC
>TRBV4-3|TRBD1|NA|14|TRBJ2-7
CASSPGQGRDEQYF
TGCGCCAGCAGCCCAGGACAGGGGAGGGACGAGCAGTACTTC
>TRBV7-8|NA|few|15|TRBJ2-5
CASTRRDSLRETQYF
TGTGCCAGCACCCGGAGGGACTCTCTGAGAGAAACCCAGTACTTC
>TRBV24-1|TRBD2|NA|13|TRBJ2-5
CATSRREGETQYF
TGTGCCACCAGTCGACGGGAGGGAGAGACCCAGTACTTC
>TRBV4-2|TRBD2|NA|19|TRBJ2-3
CASSLIGTSGTRGTDTQYF
TGTGCCAGCAGCCTCATCGGGACTAGCGGGACCCGGGGCACAGATACGCAGTATTTT
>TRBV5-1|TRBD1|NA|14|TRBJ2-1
CASSFGQDNNEQFF
TGCGCCAGCAGCTTCGGACAGGATAACAATGAGCAGTTCTTC